A selection of T cell receptor beta chains follows, all from one sample in a study of shared clonotypes between healthy human individuals. Generated by immunoSEQ multiplex PCR, the TCRdb table keeps only in-frame clones and is missing some. The sample includes 600,000 to 750,000 clones, about two thirds of them seen just once. The specimen was memory CD4+ T cells sorted from blood. These receptors originate from a woman between 25 and 40 years old in good health. The CDR3 runs from the conserved cysteine through the conserved F or W. The D gene is left open where the match is weak. Where a row states a size, it is once, few, many or the class of an expanded clone; other rows omit it.

>TRBJ2-2|TRBV5-1|-|-
CASSRGPSADTGELFF
TGCGCCAGCAGCCGGGGGCCGTCAGCCGACACCGGGGAGCTGTTTTTT
>TRBJ1-2|TRBV5-6|TRBD1|-
CASSFPGQGRSGYTF
TGTGCCAGCAGCTTTCCCGGACAGGGAAGGAGTGGCTACACCTTC
>TRBJ1-1|TRBV5-1|-|once
CASSLVQEGTEAFF
TGCGCCAGCAGCTTGGTGCAGGAGGGCACTGAAGCTTTCTTT
>TRBJ2-2|TRBV9|-|-
CASSVGNAPRELFF
TGTGCCAGCAGCGTAGGGAACGCTCCCAGGGAGCTGTTTTTT
>TRBJ1-1|TRBV7-9|-|-
CASSLQGNQNTEAFF
TGTGCCAGCAGCTTACAGGGGAATCAGAACACTGAAGCTTTCTTT
>TRBJ2-5|TRBV4-1|-|-
CASSRNSKETQYF
TGCGCCAGCAGCCGGAACAGCAAAGAGACCCAGTACTTC
>TRBJ2-7|TRBV6-6|-|-
CASRLLNEQYF
TGTGCCAGCAGGTTACTAAACGAGCAGTACTTC
>TRBJ2-5|TRBV2|TRBD2|few
CASSGLAAPQETQYF
TGTGCCAGCAGTGGTCTAGCGGCGCCCCAAGAGACCCAGTACTTC
>TRBJ2-1|TRBV11-2|-|-
CASSLVRDSHEQFF
TGTGCCAGCAGCTTAGTAAGAGATTCTCATGAGCAGTTCTTC
>TRBJ1-1|TRBV5-4|-|-
CASSLSGRQGRAEAFF
TGTGCCAGCAGCTTGAGCGGGCGGCAGGGGAGGGCTGAAGCTTTCTTT
>TRBJ2-7|TRBV6-5|-|-
CASSYFQGNEQYF
TGTGCCAGCAGTTACTTCCAGGGGAACGAGCAGTACTTC
>TRBJ2-2|TRBV6-1|TRBD1|few
CASKRQGVDTGELFF
TGTGCCAGCAAAAGACAGGGGGTGGATACCGGGGAGCTGTTTTTT
>TRBJ1-2|TRBV4-1|TRBD1|-
CASSQGQGDNYGYTF
TGCGCCAGCAGCCAAGGCCAGGGGGATAACTATGGCTACACCTTC
>TRBJ2-5|TRBV25-1|TRBD2|-
CASSDLGGGEGIKETQYF
TGTGCCAGCAGTGATCTGGGAGGTGGGGAGGGGATTAAAGAGACCCAGTACTTC
>TRBJ2-1|TRBV11-3|-|-
CASSLARWNNEQFF
TGTGCCAGCAGCTTAGCGAGATGGAACAATGAGCAGTTCTTC
>TRBJ2-7|TRBV27|-|-
CASSIQGRTSEQYF
TGTGCCAGCAGTATACAGGGTCGAACATCCGAGCAGTACTTC
>TRBJ2-1|TRBV6-9|-|once
CASSSGGGSIGEQFF
TGTGCCAGCAGTTCCGGCGGCGGGTCGATCGGTGAGCAGTTCTTC
>TRBJ2-3|TRBV7-8|-|-
CASSLGQEFTDTQYF
TGTGCCAGCAGCTTAGGTCAGGAGTTCACAGATACGCAGTATTTT
>TRBJ1-5|TRBV27|-|-
CASRTLRGEKGQPQHF
TGTGCCAGCAGAACCCTGAGGGGCGAAAAAGGGCAGCCCCAGCATTTT
>TRBJ2-7|TRBV27|TRBD2|-
CASSPTSGIYEQYF
TGTGCCAGCAGTCCGACTAGCGGGATTTACGAGCAGTACTTC
>TRBJ1-5|TRBV28|-|many
CASRPTGLSQPQHF
TGTGCCAGCAGGCCTACAGGGTTAAGTCAGCCCCAGCATTTT
>TRBJ2-7|TRBV10-2|-|-
CAISELAKQYF
TGTGCCATCAGTGAGCTCGCTAAGCAGTACTTC
>TRBJ2-1|TRBV29-1|-|once
CSAKQGSTDNEQFF
TGCAGCGCAAAACAGGGTTCAACAGACAATGAGCAGTTCTTC
>TRBJ2-6|TRBV5-8|-|-
CASSPGTDLSGANVLTF
TGTGCCAGCAGTCCAGGCACAGACCTCTCTGGGGCCAACGTCCTGACTTTC
>TRBJ1-4|TRBV28|-|-
CASRGFEKLFF
TGTGCCAGCAGGGGCTTTGAAAAACTGTTTTTT
>TRBJ1-1|TRBV11-2|-|few
CASSSPTGNQNTEAFF
TGTGCCAGCAGCTCCCCAACGGGGAACCAGAACACTGAAGCTTTCTTT
>TRBJ1-4|TRBV2|-|-
CASSEFGAAGNEKLFF
TGTGCCAGCAGTGAATTTGGGGCAGCGGGAAATGAAAAACTGTTTTTT
>TRBJ2-1|TRBV27|TRBD2|-
CASSLRPPLAGGGINEQFF
TGTGCCAGCAGTTTACGCCCACCTCTAGCGGGAGGTGGCATTAATGAGCAGTTCTTC
>TRBJ2-5|TRBV7-9|TRBD2|-
CASTRGGMHETQYF
TGTGCCAGCACACGGGGAGGGATGCACGAGACCCAGTACTTC
>TRBJ1-1|TRBV30|-|many
CAQELNTEAFF
TGTGCCCAAGAGCTGAACACTGAAGCTTTCTTT
>TRBJ2-7|TRBV27|TRBD2|-
CASSQRTSGYEQYF
TGTGCCAGCAGTCAACGGACTAGCGGTTACGAGCAGTACTTC
>TRBJ2-1|TRBV27|-|-
CASSLSVVAYNEQFF
TGTGCCAGCAGTTTATCGGTAGTTGCGTACAATGAGCAGTTCTTC
>TRBJ2-3|TRBV14|TRBD2|-
CAIGLAGTDTQYF
TGTGCCATCGGACTAGCGGGCACAGATACGCAGTATTTT